These 21 T cell receptor beta chains share one sample of origin, sequenced in a study of blood T cell repertoires in COVID-19. Using immunoSEQ multiplex PCR, the repertoire was profiled, and TCRdb retains in-frame clones only, with some absent. This sample has 230,000 or so clones, with almost 90% found just once. The sample comprised PBMCs or T cells enriched from blood (not recorded which). The receptor set was obtained from a woman in her forties or fifties with acute COVID-19.

The chain has TRBV2 and TRBJ2-2; 9 nucleotides match TRBD1. J was trimmed by 0 bases and V by 7 bases; bases with no gene match: 15. The CDR3 is 19 amino acids. CDR1 is SNHLY and CDR2 is FYNNEI in the germline V gene. The CDR3 reads CASKGPGQGQKSNTGELFF. The CDR3 coding sequence is TGTGCCAGCAAGGGCCCCGGACAGGGGCAAAAGTCGAACACCGGGGAGCTGTTTTTT.

The CDR3 sequence: CASSAQQGALAEAFF. CDR3 DNA: TGTGCCAGCAGCGCCCAACAGGGGGCCTTGGCTGAAGCTTTCTTT. The chain couples TRBV9 to TRBJ1-1; 9 bases fit TRBD1. This CDR3 is built from 15 residues. The V and J ends lost 3 bases and 6 bases, in that order; junction bases with no gene match: 9. Germline V gene lookup returns CDR1 SGDLS and CDR2 YYNGEE.

V gene TRBV24-1 combines with J gene TRBJ2-5, with D possibly matching TRBD1 (5 bases). Germline values: CDR1 KGHDR, CDR2 SFDVKD. The CDR3 spans 14 residues. Trimming removed 5 bases at V and 5 bases at J, with 14 bases between. The CDR3 loop reads CATSGETGRETQYF. The CDR3 DNA sequence: TGTGCCACCAGTGGGGAAACAGGAAGGGAGACCCAGTACTTC.

This clone was picked up one time. The V gene is TRBV28, the J gene TRBJ2-7, with 15 nucleotides matching TRBD2. J lost 0 bases, V lost 2 bases, and 5 bases had no gene match. Germline CDR1 and CDR2: MDHEN and SYDVKM. This CDR3 spans 18 amino acids. CDR3 nucleotides: TGTGCCAGCAGTTTAGGGACTAGCGGGAGGCACTTCTCCTACGAGCAGTACTTC. Encoded protein: CASSLGTSGRHFSYEQYF.

The chain has TRBV5-6 and TRBJ2-3; 13 bases map to TRBD2. The CDR3 extends over 17 amino acids. Trimming cost V 1 base and J 8 bases; bases outside gene matches: 10. Germline loops: CDR1 SGHDT, CDR2 YYEEEE. Here the CDR3 DNA reads TGTGCCAGCAGCTTGTACGGACTAGCGGGAGCACGCGGTACGCAGTATTTT. It codes for CASSLYGLAGARGTQYF.

This sequence joins TRBV27 and TRBJ2-7, with 13 bases fitting TRBD2. The CDR3 consists of 16 residues. Per germline, CDR1 MNHEY and CDR2 SMNVEV (reference sequence). V gave up 8 bases and J gave up 4 bases; unmatched junction bases: 11. CDR3 residues: CASRKSGTSGTYEQYF. DNA for the CDR3: TGTGCCAGCCGTAAATCCGGGACTAGCGGGACTTACGAGCAGTACTTC.

The V and J genes are TRBV27 and TRBJ1-1; 7 positions agree with TRBD1. V was pared by 7 bases and J by 4 bases, with 15 bases of the junction left unmatched. The CDR3 has 16 amino acids. CDR1 and CDR2 (germline): MNHEY, SMNVEV (reference sequence). The CDR3 region has the DNA TGTGCCAGCACTAAGACAGGGAATTTGCCTGGCACTGAAGCTTTCTTT. Translating gives CASTKTGNLPGTEAFF.

This clone is a singleton in its sample. The chain employs TRBV18 and TRBJ1-6; D ambiguous. From germline, CDR1 is KGHSH and CDR2 LQKENI. The V gene lost 2 bases and the J gene lost 6 bases, with 14 bases spanning the gap. The CDR3 sequence is 16 residues long. Here the CDR3 reads CASSPYSPGGNSPLHF. Written as DNA, the CDR3 is TGTGCCAGCTCACCATACTCCCCGGGAGGTAATTCACCCCTCCACTTT.

The chain recombines TRBV23-1 with TRBJ1-5; 7 bases map to TRBD1. TRBV23-1 is an open reading frame whose function is uncertain. CDR3 length: 15 residues. Germline trimming cut 4 bases from V and 0 bases from J; bases unmatched to any gene: 3. CDR3 region: CASSRGTVSNQPQHF. The CDR3 DNA reads TGCGCCAGCAGTCGCGGGACAGTTAGCAATCAGCCCCAGCATTTT.

This clone was seen a handful of times. The V call is TRBV30, the J call TRBJ1-2; 12 nucleotides agree with TRBD1. The CDR3 spans 14 residues. Per the germline V gene, CDR1 is GTSNPN and CDR2 is SVGIG (reference sequence). CDR3 loop: CVLSRDRGLRGYTF. The DNA for the CDR3 is TGTGTCCTGTCCCGGGACAGGGGGCTGCGTGGCTACACCTTC.

V is TRBV7-9 and J is TRBJ1-3; D call uncertain. The ends were cut back, 8 bases at V and 4 bases at J, with 6 bases in the middle. The germline CDR1 and CDR2 sequences are SEHNR and FQNEAQ (reference sequence). The CDR3 totals 11 residues. The CDR3 DNA follows: TGTGCCAGCCCCCTGGGAAACACCATATATTTT. It encodes CASPLGNTIYF.

The rearrangement links TRBV27 to TRBJ2-2; TRBD2 might be the D (6 bases). The V end lost 3 bases, the J end lost 7 bases, and 6 bases lay between the germline ends. The CDR3 has 12 residues. Germline V gene lookup returns CDR1 MNHEY and CDR2 SMNVEV (reference sequence). The CDR3 region is CASSFGGGELFF. The CDR3 bases are TGTGCCAGCAGTTTCGGGGGCGGGGAGCTGTTTTTT.

This rearrangement joins TRBV18 to TRBJ1-1; D may be TRBD1 (6 bases). The V end lost 5 bases, the J end lost 1 base, and 11 bases lay between the germline ends. Germline V lookup: CDR1 KGHSH, CDR2 LQKENI. The CDR3 runs to 14 residues. The DNA for the CDR3 is TGTGCCAGCTCAGTCACAGGGTGGAACACTGAAGCTTTCTTT. Translation: CASSVTGWNTEAFF.

The CDR3 loop reads CASSPTGERADTQYF. CDR3 nucleotide sequence: TGTGCCAGCTCACCGACAGGGGAAAGGGCAGATACGCAGTATTTT. The chain joins TRBV18 to TRBJ2-3; 8 bases are shared with TRBD1. After removal of 3 bases from V and 4 bases from J, the junction contained 6 bases not matched to a gene. The CDR3 consists of 15 residues. CDR1 is KGHSH and CDR2 is LQKENI in the germline V gene.

The chain has TRBV28 and TRBJ1-1, with D possibly matching TRBD1 (5 bases). The germline V and J ends were trimmed by 5 bases and 4 bases, with 17 bases remaining between them. In germline, CDR1 is MDHEN, CDR2 SYDVKM. CDR3 length: 15 residues. The CDR3 region is CASSPRRGVTTEAFF. The CDR3 DNA sequence: TGTGCCAGCAGTCCCCGGCGGGGGGTTACCACTGAAGCTTTCTTT.

DNA of the CDR3: TGTGCCAGCAGTTTATACGGGACAGCGACAAATTCACCCCTCCACTTT. This codes for CASSLYGTATNSPLHF. V gene TRBV28 combines with J gene TRBJ1-6; 7 positions match TRBD1. Germline lookup yields CDR1 MDHEN and CDR2 SYDVKM. This CDR3 is built from 16 residues. The ends lost 1 base at V and 7 bases at J; junction bases unmatched: 7. The full variable domain, its missing parts supplied by reference TRBV28 and TRBJ1-6, is DVKVTQSSRYLVKRTGEKVFLECVQDMDHENMFWYRQDPGLGLRLIYFSYDVKMKEKGDIPEGYSVSREKKERFSLILESASTNQTSMYLCASSLYGTATNSPLHFGNGTRLTVT.

The chain is built from TRBV7-3 and TRBJ2-1; D may be TRBD1 (5 bases). V was shortened by 3 bases and J by 10 bases, with 13 bases between the two germline ends. The CDR3 has 13 amino acids. CDR1 is SGHTA, CDR2 FQGTGA, per germline. The CDR3 nucleotides are TGTGCCAGCAGCTTCGTCGCGGCAGGGGAGCAGTTCTTC. It is translated as CASSFVAAGEQFF.

The V gene is TRBV28, the J gene TRBJ2-3; possible D gene TRBD1, 5 bases. CDR1 is MDHEN, CDR2 SYDVKM, per germline. Between the trimmed V and J ends, which lost 6 bases and 4 bases, there was a span of 11 bases. The length of the CDR3 is 13 residues. The CDR3 DNA reads TGTGCCAGCAGGGCAGGGTTGGCAGATACGCAGTATTTT. Protein: CASRAGLADTQYF.

The V call is TRBV11-3, the J call TRBJ1-5; D unclear. There are 17 residues in the CDR3. Germline V gene data show CDR1 as SGHNT and CDR2 as YENEEA. The ends were cut back, 7 bases at V and 1 base at J, with 20 bases in the middle. For the CDR3, the DNA is TGTGCCAGCACTTTCACGGTCGCGGGTAGAAGCAATCAGCCCCAGCATTTT. Translating it yields CASTFTVAGRSNQPQHF.

This clone was seen a few times. The CDR3 DNA follows: TGTGCCTGGAGCGGGAGTTATGGCTACACCTTC. Its protein is CAWSGSYGYTF. This chain connects TRBV30 to TRBJ1-2; D is unclear. The V gene lost 3 bases and the J gene lost 5 bases, with 7 bases spanning the gap. This CDR3 region has 11 residues. Germline V CDR1 and CDR2: GTSNPN, SVGIG (reference sequence).

V and J are TRBV7-8 and TRBJ1-1; tentatively, D is TRBD1 (5 bases). Trimming took off 3 bases at V and 5 bases at J, with 7 bases between the two ends. This CDR3 contains 12 residues. Germline V gene data show CDR1 as SGHVS and CDR2 as FQNEAQ. The CDR3 here is CASSFSGTEAFF. The CDR3 bases are TGTGCCAGCAGCTTCTCAGGGACTGAAGCTTTCTTT.